The subject of this entry is one TCR beta chain. The sample is drawn from a study of blood T cell repertoires in COVID-19. About the research overall: Acute-phase and convalescent COVID-19 samples originated in the United States, Italy and Spain.

The V segment lost 4 bases and the J segment 10 bases; nucleotides outside the gene matches: 11. Looked up from germline, CDR1 is LGHDT and CDR2 is YNNKEL (reference sequence). CDR3 length: 15 amino acids. The repertoire was sequenced with immunoSEQ multiplex PCR; TCRdb's copy has only in-frame clones and lacks some. The sample lists some 160,000 clones, around nine tenths seen once, with more than 6.5% in the top ten. Cohort assignment relied on participant-reported clinical history. This sequence joins TRBV3-1 (or the pseudogene TRBV3-2) and TRBJ2-7; 12 bases are a match to TRBD1. This receptor was taken from a woman aged 45 to 65 who had recovered from COVID-19. The sequenced sample consisted of PBMCs or T cells enriched from blood (not recorded which). The CDR3 nucleotides are TGTGCCAGCAGCCCTCACCTCCGGGACAGGGGGCCCCAGTACTTC. It encodes CASSPHLRDRGPQYF.